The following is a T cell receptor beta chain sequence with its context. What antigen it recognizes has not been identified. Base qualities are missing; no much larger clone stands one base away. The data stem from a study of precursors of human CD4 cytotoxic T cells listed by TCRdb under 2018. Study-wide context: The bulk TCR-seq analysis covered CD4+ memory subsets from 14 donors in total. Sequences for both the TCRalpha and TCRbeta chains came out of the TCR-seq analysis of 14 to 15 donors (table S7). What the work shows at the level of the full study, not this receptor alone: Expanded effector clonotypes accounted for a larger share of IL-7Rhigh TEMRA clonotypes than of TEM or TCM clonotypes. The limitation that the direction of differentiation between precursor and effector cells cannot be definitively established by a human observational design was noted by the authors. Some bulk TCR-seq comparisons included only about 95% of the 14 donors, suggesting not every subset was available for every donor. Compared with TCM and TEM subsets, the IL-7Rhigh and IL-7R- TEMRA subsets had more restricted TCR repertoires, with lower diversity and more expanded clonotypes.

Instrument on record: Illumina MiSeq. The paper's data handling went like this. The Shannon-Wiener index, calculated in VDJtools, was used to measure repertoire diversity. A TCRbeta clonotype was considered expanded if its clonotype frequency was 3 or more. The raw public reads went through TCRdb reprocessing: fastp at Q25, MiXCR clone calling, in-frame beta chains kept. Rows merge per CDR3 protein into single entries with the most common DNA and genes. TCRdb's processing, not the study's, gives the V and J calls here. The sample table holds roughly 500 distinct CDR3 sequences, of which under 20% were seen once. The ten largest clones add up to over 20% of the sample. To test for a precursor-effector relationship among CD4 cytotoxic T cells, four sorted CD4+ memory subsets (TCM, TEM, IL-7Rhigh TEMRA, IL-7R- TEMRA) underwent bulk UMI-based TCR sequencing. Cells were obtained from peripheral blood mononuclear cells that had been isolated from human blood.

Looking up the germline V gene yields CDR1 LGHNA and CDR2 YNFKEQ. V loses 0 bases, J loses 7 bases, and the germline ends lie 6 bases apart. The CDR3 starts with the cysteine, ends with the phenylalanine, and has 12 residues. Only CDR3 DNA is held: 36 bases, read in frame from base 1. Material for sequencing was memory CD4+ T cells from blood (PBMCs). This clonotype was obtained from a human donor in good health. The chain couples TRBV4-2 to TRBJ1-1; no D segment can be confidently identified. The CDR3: CASSQERNEAFF. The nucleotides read TGTGCCAGCAGCCAAGAAAGAAATGAAGCTTTCTTT.